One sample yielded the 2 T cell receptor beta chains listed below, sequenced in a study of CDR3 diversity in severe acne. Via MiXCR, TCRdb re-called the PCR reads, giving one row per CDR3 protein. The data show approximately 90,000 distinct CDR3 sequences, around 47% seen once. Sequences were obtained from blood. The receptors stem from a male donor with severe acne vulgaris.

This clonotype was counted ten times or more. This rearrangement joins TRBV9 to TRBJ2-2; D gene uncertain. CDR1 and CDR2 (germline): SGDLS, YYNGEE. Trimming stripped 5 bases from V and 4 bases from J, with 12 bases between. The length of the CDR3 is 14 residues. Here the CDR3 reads CASRPDGLTGELFF. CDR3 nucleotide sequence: TGTGCCAGCAGACCCGACGGCCTCACCGGGGAGCTGTTTTTT.

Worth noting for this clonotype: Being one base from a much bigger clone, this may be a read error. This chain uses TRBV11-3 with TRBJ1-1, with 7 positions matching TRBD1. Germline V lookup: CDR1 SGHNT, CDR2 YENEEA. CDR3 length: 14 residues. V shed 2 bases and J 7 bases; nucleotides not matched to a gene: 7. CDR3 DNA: TGTGCCAGCAGCTTACCCGACAGGGCGGTTGAAGCTTTCTTT. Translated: CASSLPDRAVEAFF.